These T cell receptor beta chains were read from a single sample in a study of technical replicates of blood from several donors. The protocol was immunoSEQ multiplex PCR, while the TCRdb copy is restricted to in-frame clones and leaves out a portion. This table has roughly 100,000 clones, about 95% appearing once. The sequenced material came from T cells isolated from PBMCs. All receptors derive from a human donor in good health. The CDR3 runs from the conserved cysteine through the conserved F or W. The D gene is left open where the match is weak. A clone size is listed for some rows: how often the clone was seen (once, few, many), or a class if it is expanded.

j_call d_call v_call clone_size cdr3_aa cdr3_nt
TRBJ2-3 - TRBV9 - CASSVVGGADTQYF TGTGCCAGCAGCGTAGTAGGGGGGGCAGATACGCAGTATTTT
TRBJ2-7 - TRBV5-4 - CASSLRGGDYEQYF TGTGCCAGCAGCTTGAGGGGGGGGGACTACGAGCAGTACTTC
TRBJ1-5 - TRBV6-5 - CASSYPGSNQPQHF TGTGCCAGCAGTTACCCGGGGAGCAATCAGCCCCAGCATTTT
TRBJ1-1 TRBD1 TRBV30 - CASDRGPKAFF TGTGCATCGGACAGGGGGCCAAAAGCTTTCTTT
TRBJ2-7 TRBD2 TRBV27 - CASTGGGNEQYF TGTGCCAGCACCGGGGGAGGGAACGAGCAGTACTTC
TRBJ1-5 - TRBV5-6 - CASSVNGGNQPQHF TGTGCCAGCTCGGTGAACGGGGGCAATCAGCCCCAGCATTTT
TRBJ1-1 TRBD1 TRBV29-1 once CSDKQGAGAEAFF TGCAGCGATAAGCAGGGGGCTGGCGCTGAAGCTTTCTTT
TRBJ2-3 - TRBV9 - CASSVGRRGSTDTQYF TGTGCCAGCAGCGTAGGGAGAAGGGGTAGCACAGATACGCAGTATTTT
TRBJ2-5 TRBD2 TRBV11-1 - CASSKNSGRAGETQYF TGTGCCAGCAGCAAAAATAGCGGGAGGGCCGGTGAGACCCAGTACTTC
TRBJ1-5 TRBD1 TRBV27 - CASSLSGQGALRNQPQHF TGTGCCAGCAGTTTATCGGGACAGGGGGCTCTTCGGAATCAGCCCCAGCATTTT
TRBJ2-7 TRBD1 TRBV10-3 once CAISGGGLSLYEQYF TGTGCCATCAGTGGAGGGGGCTTATCCCTCTACGAGCAGTACTTC
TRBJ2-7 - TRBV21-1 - CASRIPPGQDYEQYF TGTGCCAGCAGAATACCCCCGGGACAGGACTACGAGCAGTACTTC
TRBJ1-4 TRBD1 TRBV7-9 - CASSKAGTANEKLFF TGTGCCAGCAGCAAAGCCGGGACAGCTAATGAAAAACTGTTTTTT
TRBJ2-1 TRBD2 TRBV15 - CATSRYGTSGNEQFF TGTGCCACCAGCAGATACGGGACTAGCGGAAATGAGCAGTTCTTC
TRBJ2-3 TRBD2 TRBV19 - CASSSGLVSDTQYF TGTGCCAGTAGTTCGGGACTAGTATCAGATACGCAGTATTTT
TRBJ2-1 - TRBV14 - CASSHSASDNEQFF TGTGCCAGCAGCCACTCAGCTAGCGACAATGAGCAGTTCTTC
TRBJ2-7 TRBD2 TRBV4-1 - CASSETSTYEQYF TGCGCCAGCAGTGAGACTAGCACCTACGAGCAGTACTTC
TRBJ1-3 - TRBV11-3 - CASSLMGNTIYF TGTGCCAGCAGCTTAATGGGCAACACCATATATTTT
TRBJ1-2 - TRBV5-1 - CASSLQQDYGYTF TGCGCCAGCAGCTTGCAACAGGACTATGGCTACACCTTC
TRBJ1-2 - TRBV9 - CASSEAPAGNYGYTF TGTGCCAGCAGCGAGGCCCCTGCAGGGAACTATGGCTACACCTTC
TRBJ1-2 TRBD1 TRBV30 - CAWSGTGNGYGYTF TGTGCCTGGAGTGGGACAGGGAATGGCTATGGCTACACCTTC
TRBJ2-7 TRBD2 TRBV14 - CASSRTGTSAYEQYF TGTGCCAGCAGCCGAACCGGGACTAGCGCATACGAGCAGTACTTC
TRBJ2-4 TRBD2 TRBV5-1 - CASSPRPGLAKVRAKNIQYF TGCGCCAGCAGCCCCCGTCCGGGACTAGCGAAAGTTAGAGCCAAAAACATTCAGTACTTC